One sample yielded the 22 T cell receptor beta chains listed below, sequenced in a study of blood T cell repertoires in COVID-19. Assay used: immunoSEQ multiplex PCR; TCRdb lists only in-frame clones, some missing. The sample yields some 150,000 clones, approximately 82% seen once. The specimen was peripheral blood. The receptors stem from a woman between 45 and 60 years old with acute or convalescent COVID-19.

The V and J genes are TRBV15 and TRBJ2-7; 10 bases are a match to TRBD2. Unmatched junction bases numbered 8, after V lost 5 bases and J lost 4 bases. The V gene's germline CDR1 is LNHNV and CDR2 YYDKDF (reference sequence). This CDR3 contains 15 residues. The CDR3 protein is CATSPRTSGKYEQYF. CDR3 coding DNA: TGTGCCACCAGCCCCCGGACTAGCGGAAAATACGAGCAGTACTTC.

This clone has a single count. The CDR3 loop reads CASSAVAGAAAGELFF. The CDR3 bases are TGTGCCAGCAGCGCCGTAGCGGGGGCGGCGGCCGGGGAGCTGTTTTTT. The chain employs TRBV9 and TRBJ2-2, with TRBD2 matching over 9 bases. Germline V gene lookup returns CDR1 SGDLS and CDR2 YYNGEE. The CDR3 totals 16 residues. Losses at the gene ends were 3 bases for V and 6 bases for J; bases not matched to a gene: 9. Complete variable domain (other parts from reference TRBV9 and TRBJ2-2): DSGVTQTPKHLITATGQRVTLRCSPRSGDLSVYWYQQSLDQGLQFLIQYYNGEERAKGNILERFSAQQFPDLHSELNLSSLELGDSALYFCASSAVAGAAAGELFFGEGSRLTVL.

V usage is TRBV29-1 and J usage is TRBJ2-3; 10 bases line up with TRBD2. CDR3 length: 15 amino acids. Germline V gives CDR1 SQVTM, CDR2 ANQGSEA. V trimming: 3 bases; J trimming: 4 bases; junction bases outside the gene matches: 7. The CDR3 DNA reads TGCAGCGTTGATCTAGCGGGAGTCCCATCAGATACGCAGTATTTT. It specifies CSVDLAGVPSDTQYF.

This chain uses TRBV24-1 with TRBJ1-2; the D gene is possibly TRBD1 (5 bases). The germline V and J ends were trimmed by 3 bases and 2 bases, with 12 bases remaining between them. This CDR3 has 15 amino acids. CDR1 and CDR2 (germline): KGHDR, SFDVKD. DNA of the CDR3: TGTGCCACCAGTGATACCGGGACTACGAACTATGGCTACACCTTC. It is translated as CATSDTGTTNYGYTF.

V usage is TRBV5-1 and J usage is TRBJ2-2; TRBD2 might be the D (6 bases). The CDR3 totals 16 residues. V lost 1 base and J 3 bases, leaving 13 bases between the germline ends. Per the germline V gene, CDR1 is SGHRS and CDR2 is YFSETQ. CDR3 nucleotides: TGCGCCAGCAGCTTGACGACACCGGGGGACACCGGGGAGCTGTTTTTT. Residues: CASSLTTPGDTGELFF. Combining the CDR3 with reference TRBV5-1 and TRBJ2-2 gives the whole variable domain KAGVTQTPRYLIKTRGQQVTLSCSPISGHRSVSWYQQTPGQGLQFLFEYFSETQRNKGNFPGRFSGRQFSNSRSEMNVSTLELGDSALYLCASSLTTPGDTGELFFGEGSRLTVL.

The chain's CDR3 is CASKPRTGGLNTGELFF. CDR3 coding DNA: TGTGCCAGCAAGCCCCGGACAGGGGGTCTGAACACCGGGGAGCTGTTTTTT. The chain joins TRBV27 to TRBJ2-2; TRBD1 matches 10 bases. V dropped 7 bases and J dropped 1; count of bases not matched to a gene: 9. From germline, CDR1 is MNHEY and CDR2 SMNVEV (reference sequence). CDR3 length: 17 amino acids.

The chain joins TRBV9 to TRBJ1-1; D remains ambiguous. Trimming shortened V by 4 bases and J by 1 base, and 11 bases separated the two germline ends. CDR3 size: 14 residues. Per germline, CDR1 SGDLS and CDR2 YYNGEE. CDR3 in DNA: TGTGCCAGCAGCCCTTCTAACCAGAACACTGAAGCTTTCTTT. Its protein is CASSPSNQNTEAFF. Variable domain in full (rest from reference TRBV9 and TRBJ1-1): DSGVTQTPKHLITATGQRVTLRCSPRSGDLSVYWYQQSLDQGLQFLIQYYNGEERAKGNILERFSAQQFPDLHSELNLSSLELGDSALYFCASSPSNQNTEAFFGQGTRLTVV.

The gene calls are TRBV5-6 and TRBJ2-3, with 9 bases lining up with TRBD2. V dropped 2 bases and J dropped 2; count of bases not matched to a gene: 6. This CDR3 comprises 16 residues. Germline lookup yields CDR1 SGHDT and CDR2 YYEEEE. The CDR3 DNA follows: TGTGCCAGCAGCTTAGGGCTAGCGGGGAACACAGATACGCAGTATTTT. Translated: CASSLGLAGNTDTQYF.

The chain has TRBV7-9 and TRBJ1-5; 9 bases match TRBD1. Per the germline V gene, CDR1 is SEHNR and CDR2 is FQNEAQ (reference sequence). Trimming took 0 bases from V and 7 from J; bases not matched to a gene: 7. The CDR3 loop spans 16 amino acids. As DNA, the CDR3 is TGTGCCAGCAGCTTAGCGACAGGGGGTTCCGGGCAGCCCCAGCATTTT. It codes for CASSLATGGSGQPQHF.

The chain recombines TRBV7-2 with TRBJ2-2; 8 positions match TRBD2. V lost 2 bases to trimming and J lost 6 bases; unmatched junction nucleotides: 5. This CDR3 is built from 15 residues. Germline-derived CDR1 and CDR2 are SGHTA and FQGNSA. CDR3 sequence reads: CASSLQAGVPGELFF. The CDR3 nucleotides read TGTGCCAGCAGCTTACAAGCGGGGGTCCCCGGGGAGCTGTTTTTT.

This chain links TRBV7-6 with TRBJ2-7, with D uncertain. CDR3 length: 15 residues. Germline V gene lookup returns CDR1 SGHVS and CDR2 FNYEAQ. V dropped 0 bases and J dropped 5 bases, with 14 bases sitting between them. CDR3 residues: CASSLALGEANEQYF. The CDR3 coding sequence is TGTGCCAGCAGCTTAGCGCTTGGTGAGGCGAACGAGCAGTACTTC.

The rearrangement links TRBV9 to TRBJ2-7; possible D gene TRBD2, 6 bases. CDR1 SGDLS and CDR2 YYNGEE come from the germline V gene. The ends were cut back, 4 bases at V and 12 bases at J, with 23 bases in the middle. This CDR3 spans 14 amino acids. CDR3 protein: CASSSSSGVGRPYF. CDR3 DNA: TGTGCCAGCAGCTCTTCAAGTGGTGTAGGGAGGCCGTACTTC.

The chain joins TRBV5-1 to TRBJ2-7, with D hard to call. The CDR3 has 15 amino acids. Germline loops: CDR1 SGHRS, CDR2 YFSETQ. V lost 0 bases, J lost 1 base, and 11 bases lay in between. CDR3: CASSLVQASSYEQYF. CDR3 in DNA: TGCGCCAGCAGCTTGGTTCAGGCGAGTTCCTACGAGCAGTACTTC.

The chain combines TRBV7-2 with TRBJ2-3; D might be TRBD2 (5 bases). The CDR3 has 15 amino acids. Germline-derived CDR1 and CDR2 are SGHTA and FQGNSA. Trimming pared 0 bases from V and 3 bases from J, leaving 10 bases between. The CDR3 sequence is CASSLAGIATDTQYF. In DNA, the CDR3 is TGTGCCAGCAGCTTAGCCGGGATTGCTACAGATACGCAGTATTTT. The whole variable domain, remainder taken from reference TRBV7-2 and TRBJ2-3, is GAGVSQSPSNKVTEKGKDVELRCDPISGHTALYWYRQSLGQGLEFLIYFQGNSAPDKSGLPSDRFSAERTGGSVSTLTIQRTQQEDSAVYLCASSLAGIATDTQYFGPGTRLTVL.

This clone was recorded at least ten times. V is TRBV7-6 and J is TRBJ2-3; 15 bases fit TRBD2. The trim removed 2 bases at V and 4 bases at J, leaving 4 bases unmatched. The CDR3 contains 17 residues. Germline CDR1 is SGHVS and CDR2 is FNYEAQ. CDR3 loop: CASSLSGLAGGSDTQYF. Here the CDR3 DNA reads TGTGCCAGCAGCTTATCGGGACTAGCGGGGGGCTCAGATACGCAGTATTTT.

The chain joins TRBV6-1 to TRBJ1-1; D perhaps matches TRBD1 (6 bases). V was cut by 4 bases and J by 0 bases, with 15 bases left in between. Germline values: CDR1 MNHNS, CDR2 SASEGT. The CDR3 has 16 residues. The CDR3 loop is CASSVLSRGMNTEAFF. The CDR3 DNA is TGTGCCAGCAGTGTACTTAGCAGGGGTATGAACACTGAAGCTTTCTTT.

In this sample, this clone turned up once. The chain is built from TRBV5-1 and TRBJ1-1; 7 nucleotides agree with TRBD1. CDR1 SGHRS and CDR2 YFSETQ come from the germline V gene. Losses at the gene ends were 4 bases for V and 0 bases for J; bases not matched to a gene: 6. This CDR3 contains 15 residues. In DNA, the CDR3 is TGCGCCAGCAGCGGAGGGGACAGAGTGAACACTGAAGCTTTCTTT. It yields the protein CASSGGDRVNTEAFF. The variable domain in full, completed from reference TRBV5-1 and TRBJ1-1, reads KAGVTQTPRYLIKTRGQQVTLSCSPISGHRSVSWYQQTPGQGLQFLFEYFSETQRNKGNFPGRFSGRQFSNSRSEMNVSTLELGDSALYLCASSGGDRVNTEAFFGQGTRLTVV.

This chain links TRBV3-1 (or the pseudogene TRBV3-2) with TRBJ1-4; 7 nucleotides match TRBD1. V was pared by 7 bases and J by 8 bases, with 19 bases of the junction left unmatched. Germline V gene lookup returns CDR1 LGHDT and CDR2 YNNKEL (reference sequence). The CDR3 sequence is 17 residues long. The CDR3 here is CASTRGRGIKAGEKLFF. The CDR3 coding sequence is TGTGCCAGCACCCGGGGCAGGGGGATAAAAGCAGGAGAAAAACTGTTTTTT.

This clone showed up just a few times. The chain recombines TRBV19 with TRBJ1-1; D may be TRBD1 (6 bases). Trimming cost V 6 bases and J 6 bases, with 23 bases left between them. This CDR3 is 16 amino acids long. Germline lookup yields CDR1 LNHDA and CDR2 SQIVND (reference sequence). CDR3 sequence: CASSAPATRGSAEAFF. As DNA, the CDR3 is TGTGCCAGTAGCGCCCCCGCAACCAGGGGATCAGCTGAAGCTTTCTTT. Variable domain in full (rest from reference TRBV19 and TRBJ1-1): DGGITQSPKYLFRKEGQNVTLSCEQNLNHDAMYWYRQDPGQGLRLIYYSQIVNDFQKGDIAEGYSVSREKKESFPLTVTSAQKNPTAFYLCASSAPATRGSAEAFFGQGTRLTVV.

J is TRBJ2-5 and V is TRBV6-5; 7 nucleotides match TRBD1. This CDR3 region has 11 residues. V gave up 5 bases and J gave up 9 bases; unmatched junction bases: 3. Germline CDR1 is MNHEY and CDR2 is SVGAGI. The CDR3 nucleotides read TGTGCCAGCAGTCCCCAGGGGGCCCAGTACTTC. Translated, it gives CASSPQGAQYF.

This clone occurred a few times. V usage is TRBV29-1 and J usage is TRBJ1-2, with no clear D. CDR3 length equals 12 residues. Germline-derived CDR1 and CDR2 are SQVTM and ANQGSEA. Deletions cut 1 base from V and 6 bases from J, with 9 bases between. The CDR3 loop is CSVEGQKNGYTF. The CDR3 coding sequence is TGCAGCGTTGAAGGGCAGAAGAATGGCTACACCTTC. Together with reference TRBV29-1 and TRBJ1-2, the CDR3 gives the full variable domain: SAVISQKPSRDICQRGTSLTIQCQVDSQVTMMFWYRQQPGQSLTLIATANQGSEATYESGFVIDKFPISRPNLTFSTLTVSNMSPEDSSIYLCSVEGQKNGYTFGSGTRLTVV.

V usage is TRBV7-3 and J usage is TRBJ1-3; 7 bases fit TRBD1. The ends lost 6 bases at V and 2 bases at J; junction bases unmatched: 4. This CDR3 region has 14 residues. CDR1 and CDR2 from the germline V gene are SGHTA and FQGTGA. The CDR3: CASSPQGAGNTIYF. DNA of the CDR3: TGTGCCAGCAGTCCCCAGGGGGCTGGAAACACCATATATTTT.